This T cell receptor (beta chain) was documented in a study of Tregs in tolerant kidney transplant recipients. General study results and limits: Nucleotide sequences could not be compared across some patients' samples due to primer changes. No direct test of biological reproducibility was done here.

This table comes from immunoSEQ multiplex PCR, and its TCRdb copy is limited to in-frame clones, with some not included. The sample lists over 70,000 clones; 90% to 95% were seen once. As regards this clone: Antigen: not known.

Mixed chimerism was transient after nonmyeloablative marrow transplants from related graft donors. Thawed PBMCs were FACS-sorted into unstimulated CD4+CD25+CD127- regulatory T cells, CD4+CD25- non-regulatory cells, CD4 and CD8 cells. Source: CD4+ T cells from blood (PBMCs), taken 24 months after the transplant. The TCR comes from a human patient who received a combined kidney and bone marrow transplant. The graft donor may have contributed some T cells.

The CDR3 is CASGYRVNTEAFF. The CDR3 nucleotides read TGTGCCAGCGGATACAGGGTGAACACTGAAGCTTTCTTT. The genes are TRBV5-6 and TRBJ1-1, with a tentative D call TRBD1 (6 bases). CDR1 SGHDT and CDR2 YYEEEE come from the germline V gene. V lost 7 bases, J lost 0 bases, and 10 bases lay in between. CDR3 size: 13 residues.